Below, 10 T cell receptor beta chains from the same sample are listed, as sequenced in a study of radiation and T cells in renal cell carcinoma. Libraries were prepared by immunoSEQ multiplex PCR; TCRdb keeps only in-frame clonotypes and omits some of them. The sample consists of about 5,600 clones, approximately 70% of them appearing once. Indicated treatment: treatment-naive control, cytoreductive nephrectomy. The sequencing used tumor tissue, collected from a patient whose treatment was nephrectomy without radiotherapy. Receptors were obtained from a human donor with renal cell carcinoma.

This rearrangement joins TRBV27 to TRBJ2-1; 10 nucleotides match TRBD1. Germline CDR1 MNHEY, CDR2 SMNVEV (reference sequence). J lost 6 bases, V lost 5 bases, and 4 bases had no gene match. This CDR3 contains 14 residues. The CDR3 sequence: CASSLRTGGNEQFF. CDR3 sequence (DNA): TGTGCCAGCAGTCTAAGGACAGGGGGCAATGAGCAGTTCTTC.

The V call is TRBV27, the J call TRBJ2-7; D is perhaps TRBD1 or TRBD2 (6 bases each). The V end lost 6 bases, the J end lost 2 bases, and 20 bases lay between the germline ends. This CDR3 region has 16 residues. Germline CDR1 and CDR2: MNHEY and SMNVEV (reference sequence). CDR3 region: CASSPGADLITYEQYF. DNA for the CDR3: TGTGCCAGCAGCCCGGGGGCAGACCTTATAACCTACGAGCAGTACTTC.

The chain combines TRBV18 with TRBJ2-1; 8 bases are shared with TRBD2. V lost 5 bases to trimming and J lost 5 bases; unmatched junction nucleotides: 8. Germline CDR1 and CDR2: KGHSH and LQKENI. This CDR3 is built from 15 residues. The CDR3 DNA reads TGTGCCAGCTCAATAGTTGCGGGAGGAGACAATGAGCAGTTCTTC. This codes for CASSIVAGGDNEQFF.

This clone was counted only a few times. The rearrangement uses TRBV29-1 and TRBJ1-1; D may be TRBD1 (5 bases). The CDR3 runs to 12 residues. The V and J ends lost 7 bases and 10 bases respectively, with 19 bases between them. In germline, CDR1 is SQVTM, CDR2 ANQGSEA. The CDR3 DNA is TGCAGCGCAATGAGTCCCCTCCAGGGAGCTTTCTTT. Translated, it gives CSAMSPLQGAFF.

The chain uses TRBV7-9 and TRBJ2-1; D ambiguous. Germline CDR1 reads SEHNR; CDR2 reads FQNEAQ (reference sequence). Trimming shortened V by 0 bases and J by 7 bases, and 10 bases separated the two germline ends. The CDR3 totals 14 residues. The CDR3 sequence: CASSLAVAVNEQFF. The DNA of the CDR3 is TGTGCCAGCAGCTTAGCGGTGGCAGTTAATGAGCAGTTCTTC.

The J gene is TRBJ2-1, the V gene TRBV6-6; 7 bases fit TRBD2. This CDR3 is built from 14 residues. Germline CDR1 is MNHNY and CDR2 is SVGAGI (reference sequence). V was clipped by 6 bases and J by 4 bases; unmatched bases: 6. CDR3 protein: CASRANGGYNEQFF. CDR3 sequence (DNA): TGTGCCAGCAGGGCAAACGGGGGGTACAATGAGCAGTTCTTC.

This rearrangement joins TRBV9 to TRBJ2-7; TRBD1 or TRBD2 may be the D gene (5 bases each). V was clipped by 3 bases and J by 2 bases, with 12 bases between them. This CDR3 spans 14 amino acids. The germline gives CDR1 SGDLS, CDR2 YYNGEE. The CDR3 region is CASSGRDAAYEQYF. DNA of the CDR3: TGTGCCAGCAGCGGACGGGACGCTGCCTACGAGCAGTACTTC.

This rearrangement joins TRBV5-6 to TRBJ1-2, with 8 bases lining up with TRBD1. Germline V gene sequence: CDR1 SGHDT, CDR2 YYEEEE. There are 16 residues in the CDR3. The trim removed 3 bases at V and 3 bases at J, leaving 10 bases unmatched. In DNA form, the CDR3 reads TGTGCCAGCAGCTCCACAGGGGGTCCCACTTACTATGGCTACACCTTC. It is translated as CASSSTGGPTYYGYTF. Using reference TRBV5-6 and TRBJ1-2 for the parts outside the CDR3, the full variable domain is DAGVTQSPTHLIKTRGQQVTLRCSPKSGHDTVSWYQQALGQGPQFIFQYYEEEERQRGNFPDRFSGHQFPNYSSELNVNALLLGDSALYLCASSSTGGPTYYGYTFGSGTRLTVV.

The rearrangement uses TRBV19 and TRBJ2-5, with a tentative D call TRBD1 (6 bases). Germline V gene lookup returns CDR1 LNHDA and CDR2 SQIVND (reference sequence). Trimming removed 5 bases from V and 1 base from J, with 14 bases in between. This CDR3 is 15 amino acids long. The CDR3 spells CASSGGGTTQETQYF. The CDR3 DNA reads TGTGCCAGTAGTGGCGGTGGGACAACCCAAGAGACCCAGTACTTC. The full variable domain, with the rest looked up from reference TRBV19 and TRBJ2-5, is DGGITQSPKYLFRKEGQNVTLSCEQNLNHDAMYWYRQDPGQGLRLIYYSQIVNDFQKGDIAEGYSVSREKKESFPLTVTSAQKNPTAFYLCASSGGGTTQETQYFGPGTRLLVL.

The chain joins TRBV7-8 to TRBJ2-2; possible D gene TRBD2, 5 bases. The germline gives CDR1 SGHVS, CDR2 FQNEAQ. The CDR3 consists of 18 residues. Trimming removed 6 bases from V and 5 bases from J, with 25 bases in between. The DNA for the CDR3 is TGTGCCAGCAGACACCGGGATCCTAAACTGCCGACTACCGGGGAGCTGTTTTTT. Residues: CASRHRDPKLPTTGELFF.